What follows is one T cell receptor (beta chain) and its context. Measured with immunoSEQ multiplex PCR; TCRdb has only the in-frame clones, and not every one. The sample includes about 85,000 clones, approximately 89% of them seen just once. The sample belongs to a study of T cell changes during pregnancy in multiple sclerosis. CDR3 length: 14 amino acids. Trimming took off 6 bases at V and 7 bases at J, with 19 bases between the two ends. CDR1 is MNHEY and CDR2 is SMNVEV in the germline V gene (reference sequence). The gene calls are TRBV27 and TRBJ2-7; maybe TRBD1 (6 bases). This receptor was identified in a female donor with multiple sclerosis, enrolled in a pregnancy study. The source was peripheral blood, collected in the first trimester of pregnancy. This CDR3 is CASSPRGRFREQYF. The CDR3 bases are TGTGCCAGCAGCCCGAGGGGGAGATTTCGGGAGCAGTACTTC.